This T cell receptor (beta chain) was sequenced during a study of control samples from healthy donors and cancer patients. TCRdb's copy holds only in-frame clones and misses some; the assay was immunoSEQ multiplex PCR. The table lists 150,000 or so clones, about 94% of them singletons. The CDR3 spans 15 residues. J was trimmed by 6 bases and V by 7 bases; bases with no gene match: 8. Per germline, CDR1 SNHLY and CDR2 FYNNEI. The chain carries TRBV2 and TRBJ2-2, with 10 positions matching TRBD1. Sequencing was done on a sample of blood. The sequence was collected from a man in his forties or fifties in good health. The CDR3: CASNMDRGDAGELFF. CDR3 coding DNA: TGTGCCAGCAACATGGACAGGGGGGATGCCGGGGAGCTGTTTTTT. Using reference TRBV2 and TRBJ2-2 for the parts outside the CDR3, the full variable domain is EPEVTQTPSHQVTQMGQEVILRCVPISNHLYFYWYRQILGQKVEFLVSFYNNEISEKSEIFDDQFSVERPDGSNFTLKIRSTKLEDSAMYFCASNMDRGDAGELFFGEGSRLTVL.